One T cell receptor beta chain is described in this entry. Its specificity is not known. With 7 bases clipped from V and 3 bases from J, the junction kept 6 bases outside the gene matches. This CDR3 region has 13 residues. In germline, CDR1 is SQVTM, CDR2 ANQGSEA. The data were obtained in a study of graft-versus-host responses after intestinal transplantation. Measured with immunoSEQ multiplex PCR; TCRdb has only the in-frame clones, and not every one. The table lists fewer than 65,000 clones, around 90% of them singletons, with 0.5% to 0.65% in the top ten. Study results and caveats: Allografts carried high graft-versus-host to host-versus-graft clonal ratios in patients having graft-donor T cell macrochimerism.

Sequenced material: unstimulated CD4+ T cells sorted from spleen or lymph node cells, taken before transplant. The genes are TRBV29-1 and TRBJ1-3; 7 bases agree with TRBD1. This clonotype was sampled from a human donor who was the organ donor for an intestinal transplant. The CDR3 loop reads CSAGTADGNTIYF. The CDR3 coding sequence is TGCAGCGCCGGGACAGCAGATGGAAACACCATATATTTT.